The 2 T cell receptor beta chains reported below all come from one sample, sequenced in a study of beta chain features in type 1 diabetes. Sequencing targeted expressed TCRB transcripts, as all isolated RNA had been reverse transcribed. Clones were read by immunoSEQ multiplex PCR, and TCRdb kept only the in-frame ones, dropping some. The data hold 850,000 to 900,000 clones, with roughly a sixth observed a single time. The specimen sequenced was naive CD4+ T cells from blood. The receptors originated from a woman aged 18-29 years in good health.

In nucleotides, the CDR3 is TGTGCCAGCTCACCAATTGGTAGCGGAACATCCTACGAGCAGTACTTC. Translating it yields CASSPIGSGTSYEQYF. The genes are TRBV18 and TRBJ2-7; D is possibly TRBD2 (6 bases). This CDR3 contains 16 residues. The V end was cut by 2 bases, the J end by 1 base, with 15 bases between. Germline CDR1 KGHSH, CDR2 LQKENI.

In nucleotides, the CDR3 is TGTGCCAGCAGCCGGGACAGGGGGCGTGATACGCAGTATTTT. Its translation: CASSRDRGRDTQYF. The chain has TRBV7-9 and TRBJ2-3; 12 positions match TRBD1. CDR3 length: 14 amino acids. The J segment lost 6 bases and the V segment lost 5 bases, leaving 3 bases of the junction unmatched. CDR1 SEHNR and CDR2 FQNEAQ come from the germline V gene (reference sequence).